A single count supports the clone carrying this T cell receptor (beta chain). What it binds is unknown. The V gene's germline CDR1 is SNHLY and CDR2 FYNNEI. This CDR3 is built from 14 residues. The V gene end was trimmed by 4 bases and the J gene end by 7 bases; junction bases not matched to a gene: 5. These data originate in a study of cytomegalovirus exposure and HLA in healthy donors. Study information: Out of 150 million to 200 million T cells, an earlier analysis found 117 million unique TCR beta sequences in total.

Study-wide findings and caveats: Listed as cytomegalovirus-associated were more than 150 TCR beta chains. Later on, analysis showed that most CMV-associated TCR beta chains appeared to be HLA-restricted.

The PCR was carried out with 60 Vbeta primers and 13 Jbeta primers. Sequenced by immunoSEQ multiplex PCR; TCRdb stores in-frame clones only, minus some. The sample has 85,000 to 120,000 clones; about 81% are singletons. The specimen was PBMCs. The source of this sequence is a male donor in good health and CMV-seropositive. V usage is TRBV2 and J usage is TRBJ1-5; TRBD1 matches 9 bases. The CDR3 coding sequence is TGTGCCAGCAGTGGCACAGGGGGCTGGCAGCCCCAGCATTTT. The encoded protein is CASSGTGGWQPQHF.